These 20 T cell receptor beta chains came from one sample sequenced in a study of cytomegalovirus exposure and HLA in healthy donors. It was with 60 Vbeta and 13 Jbeta primers that the PCR ran. The repertoire was sequenced with immunoSEQ multiplex PCR; TCRdb's copy has only in-frame clones and lacks some. This table holds 75,000 to 90,000 clones, about three quarters found once. The sample comprised PBMCs. These receptors came from a woman aged 40 to 55 in good health and CMV-seropositive.

This clone was found once. This chain links TRBV7-2 with TRBJ2-7; TRBD1 matches 8 bases. This CDR3 spans 15 amino acids. The J segment lost 1 base and the V segment lost 5 bases, leaving 7 bases of the junction unmatched. The germline gives CDR1 SGHTA, CDR2 FQGNSA. In DNA, the CDR3 is TGTGCCAGCAGCCAGCGAACAGGGGGTTCCTACGAGCAGTACTTC. Translation gives CASSQRTGGSYEQYF.

The V gene is TRBV6-6, the J gene TRBJ1-1; D remains unclear. V gave up 0 bases and J gave up 5 bases, with 7 bases separating them. In germline, CDR1 is MNHNY, CDR2 SVGAGI (reference sequence). The CDR3 extends over 13 amino acids. Here the CDR3 reads CASSYSSLTEAFF. The CDR3 coding sequence is TGTGCCAGCAGTTACTCGAGTCTAACTGAAGCTTTCTTT.

This chain links TRBV10-3 with TRBJ2-1; D perhaps matches TRBD2 (5 bases). Per the germline V gene, CDR1 is ENHRY and CDR2 is SYGVKD. The length of the CDR3 is 12 residues. V lost 8 bases and J 6 bases, leaving 11 bases between the germline ends. DNA of the CDR3: TGTGCCATCCGGGATCCCGGCAATGAGCAGTTCTTC. It is translated as CAIRDPGNEQFF.

This rearrangement joins TRBV15 to TRBJ2-7, with 9 nucleotides matching TRBD1. Germline CDR1 and CDR2: LNHNV and YYDKDF (reference sequence). There are 16 residues in the CDR3. V shed 1 base, J shed 5 bases, and the junction held 9 bases outside the gene matches. CDR3 sequence reads: CATSRATGTGIHEQYF. In DNA form, the CDR3 reads TGTGCCACCAGCAGAGCCACCGGGACAGGGATCCACGAGCAGTACTTC.

The genes are TRBV6-6 and TRBJ1-1; maybe TRBD1 (5 bases). Deletions cut 6 bases from V and 3 bases from J, with 14 bases between. The germline V gene has CDR1 MNHNY and CDR2 SVGAGI (reference sequence). This CDR3 has 14 residues. CDR3 DNA: TGTGCCAGCAGCCCTCACGGGGGGTACACTGAAGCTTTCTTT. The encoded protein is CASSPHGGYTEAFF.

This clone was found a few times. The chain uses TRBV5-6 and TRBJ1-3, with TRBD1 identical over 7 bases. The CDR3 has 13 residues. The V gene's germline CDR1 is SGHDT and CDR2 YYEEEE. J lost 8 bases, V lost 2 bases, and 4 bases had no gene match. The CDR3 DNA reads TGTGCCAGCAGCTTTTACCAGGGGGACACCATATATTTT. It encodes CASSFYQGDTIYF.

V and J are TRBV18 and TRBJ1-6; no clear D gene. CDR1 and CDR2 from the germline V gene are KGHSH and LQKENI. Trimming removed 6 bases at V and 6 bases at J, with 12 bases between. The CDR3 sequence is 14 residues long. This CDR3 reads CASSPREGNSPLHF. Here the CDR3 DNA reads TGTGCCAGCTCGCCTCGGGAGGGTAATTCACCCCTCCACTTT.

This clone is a singleton in its sample. The chain joins TRBV11-2 to TRBJ2-1; possible D gene TRBD2, 5 bases. CDR1 SGHAT and CDR2 FQNNGV come from the germline V gene. The CDR3 is 15 residues long. The V gene lost 6 bases and the J gene lost 0 bases, with 12 bases spanning the gap. CDR3 sequence reads: CASSSSRSSYNEQFF. The DNA for the CDR3 is TGTGCCAGCAGTTCTAGCAGGTCCTCCTACAATGAGCAGTTCTTC. Full variable domain (outside the CDR3, taken from reference TRBV11-2 and TRBJ2-1): EAGVAQSPRYKIIEKRQSVAFWCNPISGHATLYWYQQILGQGPKLLIQFQNNGVVDDSQLPKDRFSAERLKGVDSTLKIQPAKLEDSAVYLCASSSSRSSYNEQFFGPGTRLTVL.

The J gene is TRBJ2-3, the V gene TRBV4-1; 7 bases map to TRBD2. Trimming took 2 bases from V and 1 from J; bases not matched to a gene: 9. This CDR3 contains 17 residues. CDR1 and CDR2 from the germline V gene are MGHRA and YSYEKL. The CDR3 bases are TGCGCCAGCAGCCAAAACCCAAGCGGGACCCGCACAGATACGCAGTATTTT. It translates to CASSQNPSGTRTDTQYF.

The count of this clone is one. The genes are TRBV6-5 and TRBJ2-5, with D perhaps matching TRBD1 (7 bases). With 6 bases removed from V and 5 bases from J, the gap between germline ends came to 19 bases. The CDR3 has 15 residues. CDR1 MNHEY and CDR2 SVGAGI come from the germline V gene. The CDR3 sequence: CASRSEGAGRETQYF. The CDR3 region has the DNA TGTGCCAGCAGATCCGAGGGGGCGGGAAGGGAGACCCAGTACTTC.

This chain connects TRBV9 to TRBJ2-2; 10 bases map to TRBD2. Germline V gene sequence: CDR1 SGDLS, CDR2 YYNGEE. The trim removed 2 bases at V and 4 bases at J, leaving 14 bases unmatched. The CDR3 extends over 19 amino acids. CDR3 in amino acids: CASSVRLGSGGDGTGELFF. The CDR3 bases are TGTGCCAGCAGCGTCAGACTTGGGAGCGGGGGGGATGGCACCGGGGAGCTGTTTTTT. Variable domain in full (rest from reference TRBV9 and TRBJ2-2): DSGVTQTPKHLITATGQRVTLRCSPRSGDLSVYWYQQSLDQGLQFLIQYYNGEERAKGNILERFSAQQFPDLHSELNLSSLELGDSALYFCASSVRLGSGGDGTGELFFGEGSRLTVL.

The genes are TRBV7-9 and TRBJ2-7; 7 bases agree with TRBD2. J gave up 0 bases and V 1 base, and 6 bases lay outside the gene matches. CDR3 length: 16 amino acids. The V gene's germline CDR1 is SEHNR and CDR2 FQNEAQ (reference sequence). The CDR3 DNA reads TGTGCCAGCAGCTTAGGGTCCCGCGGGAGCTCCTACGAGCAGTACTTC. Translating it yields CASSLGSRGSSYEQYF. Drawing the rest from reference TRBV7-9 and TRBJ2-7, the complete variable domain is DTGVSQNPRHKITKRGQNVTFRCDPISEHNRLYWYRQTLGQGPEFLTYFQNEAQLEKSRLLSDRFSAERPKGSFSTLEIQRTEQGDSAMYLCASSLGSRGSSYEQYFGPGTRLTVT.

Only one count was recorded for this clone. The CDR3, as DNA: TGTGCCAGCAGTTACTGGGACAGCCTAGGGGAGACCCAGTACTTC. This codes for CASSYWDSLGETQYF. The rearrangement uses TRBV6-5 and TRBJ2-5, with 7 bases that match TRBD1. This CDR3 spans 15 amino acids. V shed 1 base, J shed 5 bases, and the junction held 7 bases outside the gene matches. Germline CDR1 and CDR2: MNHEY and SVGAGI.

V is TRBV27 and J is TRBJ1-1; D possibly corresponds to TRBD1 (5 bases). Germline V gene lookup returns CDR1 MNHEY and CDR2 SMNVEV (reference sequence). Trimming left V 6 bases short and J 3 bases short, with 14 bases between. The CDR3 is made up of 14 amino acids. The chain's CDR3 is CASSMGGSHTEAFF. As DNA, the CDR3 is TGTGCCAGCAGCATGGGGGGGTCTCACACTGAAGCTTTCTTT.

The rearrangement links TRBV5-4 to TRBJ2-1; 8 bases agree with TRBD1. This CDR3 has 16 residues. With V trimmed by 3 bases and J by 0 bases, 5 bases remained unmatched. Germline values: CDR1 SGHNT, CDR2 YYREEE (reference sequence). For the CDR3, the DNA is TGTGCCAGCAGCTCCGCGACAGGGGACTCCTACAATGAGCAGTTCTTC. This codes for CASSSATGDSYNEQFF.

The rearrangement links TRBV2 to TRBJ1-2; D is possibly TRBD1 (5 bases). The germline CDR1 and CDR2 sequences are SNHLY and FYNNEI. V shed 0 bases and J shed 6 bases, with 11 bases lying between them. This CDR3 is 14 amino acids long. For the CDR3, the DNA is TGTGCCAGCAGTGAAGCCTATGGGGGGAATGGCTACACCTTC. It codes for CASSEAYGGNGYTF. The full variable domain, rest sourced from reference TRBV2 and TRBJ1-2, is EPEVTQTPSHQVTQMGQEVILRCVPISNHLYFYWYRQILGQKVEFLVSFYNNEISEKSEIFDDQFSVERPDGSNFTLKIRSTKLEDSAMYFCASSEAYGGNGYTFGSGTRLTVV.

This clone was observed at least ten times. The chain employs TRBV29-1 and TRBJ2-6; D possibly corresponds to TRBD1 (6 bases). This CDR3 contains 16 residues. Germline assignment: CDR1 SQVTM and CDR2 ANQGSEA. The V and J ends lost 5 bases and 0 bases respectively, with 14 bases between them. This CDR3 reads CSVSRDTDSGANVLTF. The CDR3, as DNA: TGCAGCGTTTCCCGGGACACTGACTCTGGGGCCAACGTCCTGACTTTC.

The chain joins TRBV5-8 to TRBJ2-1; no definite D call. There are 16 residues in the CDR3. Trimming shortened V by 0 bases and J by 4 bases, and 14 bases separated the two germline ends. Germline V gives CDR1 SGHTS, CDR2 YDEGEE. CDR3 residues: CASSLGAKQNYNEQFF. The CDR3 DNA follows: TGTGCCAGCAGCTTGGGGGCCAAGCAAAATTACAATGAGCAGTTCTTC.

The rearrangement joins TRBV7-3 to TRBJ2-7, with 9 bases identical to TRBD1. Per the germline V gene, CDR1 is SGHTA and CDR2 is FQGTGA. This CDR3 has 13 amino acids. V was pared by 5 bases and J by 9 bases, with 8 bases of the junction left unmatched. Here the CDR3 DNA reads TGTGCCAGCAGCACTGGACAGGGGCGAGGGCAGTACTTC. Encoded protein: CASSTGQGRGQYF.

A few counts support this clone. V usage is TRBV7-9 and J usage is TRBJ2-1; 13 bases map to TRBD2. CDR1 and CDR2 (germline): SEHNR, FQNEAQ (reference sequence). The CDR3 extends over 19 amino acids. The ends lost 0 bases at V and 0 bases at J; junction bases unmatched: 5. CDR3 region: CASSLARTSGRISYNEQFF. CDR3 DNA: TGTGCCAGCAGCTTAGCGCGGACTAGCGGGAGAATCTCCTACAATGAGCAGTTCTTC.